This TCR beta chain was captured by sequencing in a study of blood T cell repertoires in COVID-19. Some clones are missing from TCRdb's copy, which holds only in-frame ones; the method was immunoSEQ multiplex PCR. Among 50,000 to 65,000 clones listed, roughly 79% were seen once. This CDR3 contains 14 residues. Specimen: peripheral blood. The origin of this receptor is a woman in her sixties with acute or convalescent COVID-19. The genes are TRBV21-1 and TRBJ1-2; TRBD1 is taken as the D call from the table, unchecked against the DNA. TRBV21-1 has pseudogene status. CDR3 region: CASSNPREGDGYTF. For the CDR3, the DNA is TGTGCCAGCAGCAATCCCAGGGAAGGGGATGGCTACACCTTC.